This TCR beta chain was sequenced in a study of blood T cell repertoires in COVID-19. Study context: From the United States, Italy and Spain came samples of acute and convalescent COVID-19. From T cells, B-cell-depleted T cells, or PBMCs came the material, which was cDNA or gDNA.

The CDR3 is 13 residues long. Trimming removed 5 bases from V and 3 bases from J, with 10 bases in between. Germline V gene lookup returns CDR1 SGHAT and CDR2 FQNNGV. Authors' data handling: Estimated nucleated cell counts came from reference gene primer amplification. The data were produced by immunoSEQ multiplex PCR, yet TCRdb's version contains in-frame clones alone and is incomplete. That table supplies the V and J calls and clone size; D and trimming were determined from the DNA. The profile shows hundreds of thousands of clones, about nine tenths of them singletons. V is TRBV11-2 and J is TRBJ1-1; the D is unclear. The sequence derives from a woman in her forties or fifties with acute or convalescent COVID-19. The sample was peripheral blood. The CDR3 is CASSPNSHTEAFF. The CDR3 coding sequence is TGTGCCAGCAGCCCTAACAGCCACACTGAAGCTTTCTTT.